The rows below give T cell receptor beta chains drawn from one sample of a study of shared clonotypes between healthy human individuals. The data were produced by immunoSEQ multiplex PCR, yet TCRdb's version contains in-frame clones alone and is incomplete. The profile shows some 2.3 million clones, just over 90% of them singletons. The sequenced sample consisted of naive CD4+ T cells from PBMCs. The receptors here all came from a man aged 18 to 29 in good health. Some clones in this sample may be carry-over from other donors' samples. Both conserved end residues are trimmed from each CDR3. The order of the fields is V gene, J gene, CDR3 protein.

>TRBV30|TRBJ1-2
AWASFYGYT
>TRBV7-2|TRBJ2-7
ASSPGLAGVYEQY
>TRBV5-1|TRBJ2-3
ASSLSSGRGPDTQY
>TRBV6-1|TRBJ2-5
ASRRSENQETQY
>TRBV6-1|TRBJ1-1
ASSDRGSVNTEAF
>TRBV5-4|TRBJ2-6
ASSFWLNSGANVLT
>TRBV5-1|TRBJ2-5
ASSLEGQGEGETQY
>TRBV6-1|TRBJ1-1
ASGRGRLNTEAF
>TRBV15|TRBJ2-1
ATSARKAMPEQF
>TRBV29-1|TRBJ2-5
SAGAWETQY
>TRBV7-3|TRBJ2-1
ASSLNSGLGAEQF
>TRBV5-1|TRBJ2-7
ASSSHVGQGRGEQY
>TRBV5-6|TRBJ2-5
ASSPPANQETQY
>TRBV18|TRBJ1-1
ASSPQTGNTEAF
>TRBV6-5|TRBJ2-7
ASTKRALTSYEQY
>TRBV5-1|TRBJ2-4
ASSRDIKNIQY
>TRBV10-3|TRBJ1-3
ATRGVLGNTIY
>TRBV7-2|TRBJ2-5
ASSFFGLAGEETQY
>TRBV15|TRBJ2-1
ATSRAGTGETYNEQF
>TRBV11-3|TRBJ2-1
ASSLRTSGRAAGEQF
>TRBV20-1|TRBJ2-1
SALTGNEQF
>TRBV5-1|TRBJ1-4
ASGPNPTGGAEKLF
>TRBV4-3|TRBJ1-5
ASSQSWGQYQPQH
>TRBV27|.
ASSLPGVPYEQY
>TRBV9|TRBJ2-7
ASSPDAGIFYEQY
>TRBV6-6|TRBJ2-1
ASAGPSYNEQF
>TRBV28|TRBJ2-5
ASSAIEMKETQY
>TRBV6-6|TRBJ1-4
ASSYSGTGNEKLF
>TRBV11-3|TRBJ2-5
ASSYGRGETQY
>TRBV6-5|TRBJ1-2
ASSYSGSTGGYT
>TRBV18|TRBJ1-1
ASSPPVRNTEAF
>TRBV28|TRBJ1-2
ASSSTGTGTGYGYT
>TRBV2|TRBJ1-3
ASSEDSGNTIY
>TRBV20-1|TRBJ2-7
SARGRGVQY
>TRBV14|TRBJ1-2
ASSHAVGRVLTGYT
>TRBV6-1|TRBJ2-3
ASRLTSSYTDTQY
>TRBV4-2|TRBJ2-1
ASSSQRTSGGENEQF
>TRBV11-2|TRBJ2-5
ASSFLAGRQETQY
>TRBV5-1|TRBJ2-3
ASSLGDSSTDTQY
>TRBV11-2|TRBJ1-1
ASSLNREVAF
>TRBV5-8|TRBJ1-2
ASSTAVRGGYT
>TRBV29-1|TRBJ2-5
SVANGFQETQY
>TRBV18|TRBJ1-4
ASSPGAGGEEKLF
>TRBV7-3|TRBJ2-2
ASSLTGELF
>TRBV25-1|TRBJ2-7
ASSLRSTRTGDEQY
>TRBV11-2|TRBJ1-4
ASSLVPGRIENEKLF
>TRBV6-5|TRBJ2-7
ASSYPTGYEQY
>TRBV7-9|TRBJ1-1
ASSLATNTEAF
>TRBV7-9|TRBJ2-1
ASSQGLAGVVLVGNEQF
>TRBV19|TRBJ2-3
ASSIAPPSDTQY
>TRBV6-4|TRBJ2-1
ASSVAAYYNEQF
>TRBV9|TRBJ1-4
ASSDASGVEKLF
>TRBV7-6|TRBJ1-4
ASSLGRDNEKLF
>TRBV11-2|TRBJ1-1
ASSKSPGQIHAGTEAF
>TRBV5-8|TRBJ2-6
ASSYLGANVLT